Listed below are T cell receptor beta chains from one sample, sequenced in a study of beta chain features in type 1 diabetes. The data were produced by immunoSEQ multiplex PCR, yet TCRdb's version contains in-frame clones alone and is incomplete. The profile covers approximately 50,000 clones, with roughly 63% appearing a single time and approximately 0.3% taken by the ten largest. Source material: stem cell memory CD4+ T cells from blood. These TCRs come from a woman aged 25-40 years with type 1 diabetes. Each CDR3 is given with its conserved first and last residue. The order of the fields is V gene, D gene, clone size, J gene, CDR3 DNA, CDR3 protein. The D gene is left open where the match is weak. Clone size is given for some rows only: seen once, a few or many times, or a class if the clone is expanded.

TRBV2	.	.	TRBJ1-5	TGTGCCAGCAGAAACGGGGGGAATCAGCCCCAGCATTTT	CASRNGGNQPQHF
TRBV30	.	.	TRBJ1-1	TGTGCCTGGAGTGTAACAGGGCGGACTGAAGCTTTCTTT	CAWSVTGRTEAFF
TRBV11-1	TRBD1	.	TRBJ2-5	TGTGCCAGCAGCTTGGGACAGGGCGAAGAGACCCAGTACTTC	CASSLGQGEETQYF
TRBV5-1	TRBD2	.	TRBJ2-1	TGCGCCAGCAGCTTGCTGCCTAGCGGGAGGGGGAGGCGGAATGAGCAGTTCTTC	CASSLLPSGRGRRNEQFF
TRBV7-3	TRBD2	.	TRBJ2-1	TGTGCCAGCAGCTTAGCGGCGGGAGGGCCCGGTGAGCAGTTCTTC	CASSLAAGGPGEQFF
TRBV9	TRBD2	.	TRBJ2-3	TGTGCCAGCAACCGCCGGGCGGGAGGTGGCACAGATACGCAGTATTTT	CASNRRAGGGTDTQYF
TRBV23-1	.	.	TRBJ2-3	TGCGCCAGCAGTCAAGCCAGACAGCCAGATACGCAGTATTTT	CASSQARQPDTQYF
TRBV28	.	few	TRBJ1-2	TGTGCCAGCAGTTCCCACACCTATGGCTACACCTTC	CASSSHTYGYTF
TRBV5-4	TRBD1	.	TRBJ1-4	TGTGCCAGCAGCCCTGGACAGGGGGCCGGAAAACTGTTTTTT	CASSPGQGAGKLFF
TRBV28	TRBD2	.	TRBJ2-1	TGTGCCAGCAGTCCCCCACTAGCGGGAGTTCCGAATGAGCAGTTCTTC	CASSPPLAGVPNEQFF
TRBV29-1	.	.	TRBJ1-1	TGCAGCGTTGATCCCCAGGGGAGAGCTTTCTTT	CSVDPQGRAFF
TRBV2	.	.	TRBJ1-2	TGTGCCAGCAGTCAATATACCGGCGGGGATGGCTACACCTTC	CASSQYTGGDGYTF
TRBV5-4	TRBD2	once	TRBJ2-1	TGTGCCAGCAGCCATACTAGCGGACCTTACAATGAGCAGTTCTTC	CASSHTSGPYNEQFF
TRBV7-9	.	.	TRBJ2-7	TGTGCCAGCAGCCCAGGGTACGAGCAGTACTTC	CASSPGYEQYF
TRBV5-1	TRBD1	few	TRBJ1-2	TGCGCCAGCAGCTTGGATGGGACAGGGAACTATGGCTACACCTTC	CASSLDGTGNYGYTF
TRBV18	TRBD1	once	TRBJ1-1	TGTGCCAGCTCACGAAGCATTGACAGGGGAATGAACACTGAAGCTTTCTTT	CASSRSIDRGMNTEAFF
TRBV6-5	TRBD2	.	TRBJ2-7	TGTGCCAGCAGACTAGGTGGACTAGCGGGACGTGAGCAGTACTTC	CASRLGGLAGREQYF
TRBV30	TRBD2	.	TRBJ2-3	TGTGCCTGGAGCCCCTGGGGACTAGGTGAAACAGATACGCAGTATTTT	CAWSPWGLGETDTQYF
TRBV4-1	TRBD2	.	TRBJ2-1	TGCGCCAGCAGCCAACCCTACCGGACTAGCGGGAGTCGCTTCTACAATGAGCAGTTCTTC	CASSQPYRTSGSRFYNEQFF
TRBV5-5	.	.	TRBJ1-5	TGTGCCAGCAGCTTAAATCCAGGGGCCCCTAATCAGCCCCAGCATTTT	CASSLNPGAPNQPQHF
TRBV7-9	TRBD1	.	TRBJ2-7	TGTGCCAGCAGCTTCGGGGGACAGGGCTACGAGCAGTACTTC	CASSFGGQGYEQYF
TRBV7-2	.	few	TRBJ2-1	TGTGCCAGCAGCAAACAGGGCAGGGAGCAGTTCTTC	CASSKQGREQFF
TRBV4-2	TRBD1	.	TRBJ1-5	TGTGCCAGCAGCCAGGGGGTAGGGGGCGAAAATCAGCCCCAGCATTTT	CASSQGVGGENQPQHF
TRBV12-5	TRBD2	.	TRBJ2-3	TGTGCTAGTGGTGTAGCGGGATTTCCAGATACGCAGTATTTT	CASGVAGFPDTQYF
TRBV30	TRBD2	.	TRBJ2-1	TGTGCCTGGACTGAGCGGGAGGGCCGCGGCTCCTACAATGAGCAGTTCTTC	CAWTEREGRGSYNEQFF
TRBV2	.	.	TRBJ1-2	TGTGCCAGCAGTGAAACCATAGCTAACTATGGCTACACCTTC	CASSETIANYGYTF
TRBV18	TRBD1	.	TRBJ1-1	TGTGCCAGCTCACCCGGGACAGGGGGCACTGAAGCTTTCTTT	CASSPGTGGTEAFF
TRBV10-3	TRBD1	few	TRBJ1-1	TGTGCCATCAGTGAGTCGACAGGGCGAGAGACTGAAGCTTTCTTT	CAISESTGRETEAFF
TRBV10-3	.	.	TRBJ2-7	TGTGCCATCAGTGAGAGTACTGGGCGTGGCGAGCAGTACTTC	CAISESTGRGEQYF
TRBV7-3	.	.	TRBJ2-1	TGTGCCAGCAGCTTTGACTTCTACAATGAGCAGTTCTTC	CASSFDFYNEQFF
TRBV2	.	few	TRBJ2-2	TGTGCCAGCAGTGATTGGGAGACGAACACCGGGGAGCTGTTTTTT	CASSDWETNTGELFF
TRBV27	.	.	TRBJ2-4	TGTGCCAGCAGTCCGACTCTAGCCAAAAACATTCAGTACTTC	CASSPTLAKNIQYF
TRBV27	.	.	TRBJ2-7	TGTGCCAGCAGGAACACCCTCTACGAGCAGTACTTC	CASRNTLYEQYF
TRBV2	TRBD1	once	TRBJ1-1	TGTGCCAGCAGTGAAGGGACAGGGGCGACTGAAGCTTTCTTT	CASSEGTGATEAFF
TRBV7-3	TRBD1	.	TRBJ2-2	TGTGCCAGCAGCCGGGACAGAAACACCGGGGAGCTGTTTTTT	CASSRDRNTGELFF
TRBV7-6	.	.	TRBJ2-5	TGTGCCAGCAGCTTAGGGGCTTCGCAAGAGACCCAGTACTTC	CASSLGASQETQYF
TRBV19	TRBD1	.	TRBJ1-5	TGTGCCAGTAGTAAACCAGGGGGCCGGAATCAGCCCCAGCATTTT	CASSKPGGRNQPQHF
TRBV2	.	.	TRBJ1-1	TGTGCCAGCATTAAGGGGGTGGACACTGAAGCTTTCTTT	CASIKGVDTEAFF
TRBV6-5	TRBD1	few	TRBJ1-1	TGTGCCAGCAGTAAACAGGGGACTGAAGCTTTCTTT	CASSKQGTEAFF
TRBV6-7	.	.	TRBJ2-1	TGTGCCAGCAGTTACTCGGTAAAGGGGATGGATGAGCAGTTCTTC	CASSYSVKGMDEQFF
TRBV2	TRBD2	.	TRBJ2-1	TGTGCCAGCAGCCCGACTAGCGGGAGGAATGAGCAGTTCTTC	CASSPTSGRNEQFF
TRBV6-1	TRBD1	.	TRBJ2-2	TGTGCCAGCAGTGGTCGGACAGGGGGCTTCGGGGAGCTGTTTTTT	CASSGRTGGFGELFF
TRBV2	.	.	TRBJ1-5	TGTGCCAGCACCCCAGGCGAGCAGCCCCAGCATTTT	CASTPGEQPQHF
TRBV4-2	TRBD2	.	TRBJ2-2	TGTGCCAGCAGCCAAGCCCCGACTAGCGGGAGGGCCTACACCGGGGAGCTGTTTTTT	CASSQAPTSGRAYTGELFF
TRBV5-1	TRBD1	.	TRBJ1-1	TGCGCCAGCGCCGGGGCAGGGGGTGGTTCGACTGAAGCTTTCTTT	CASAGAGGGSTEAFF
TRBV19	TRBD1	.	TRBJ2-5	TGTGCCACCAGCCGAACTACAGGGGCGGAAGAGACCCAGTACTTC	CATSRTTGAEETQYF
TRBV7-2	.	.	TRBJ2-2	TGTGCCAGCAGCGACTGGAACACCGGGGAGCTGTTTTTT	CASSDWNTGELFF
TRBV7-9	.	.	TRBJ1-1	TGTGCCAGCAGCACCGAATTAGTGAACACTGAAGCTTTCTTT	CASSTELVNTEAFF
TRBV6-5	TRBD2	.	TRBJ2-7	TGTGCCAGCAGGGAGCAGACTAGCGGGAGAGACGAGCAGTACTTC	CASREQTSGRDEQYF
TRBV18	.	.	TRBJ2-3	TGTGCCAGCTCACCTGACAGTATAAGGGCGCAGTATTTT	CASSPDSIRAQYF
TRBV6-6	.	once	TRBJ2-2	TGTGCCAGCAGGGAAGGACAGAACACCGGGGAGCTGTTTTTT	CASREGQNTGELFF
TRBV28	TRBD1	.	TRBJ2-3	TGTGCCAGCGGGACAGAGAACACAGATACGCAGTATTTT	CASGTENTDTQYF
TRBV7-8	.	.	TRBJ1-5	TGTGCCAGCAGCCATACAGGGCTCCATCAGCCCCAGCATTTT	CASSHTGLHQPQHF
TRBV6-1	TRBD1	.	TRBJ1-2	TGTGCCAGCAGTCCGTACAGGGGAGCTAACTATGGCTACACCTTC	CASSPYRGANYGYTF
TRBV9	TRBD1	.	TRBJ2-1	TGTGCCAGCAGCGCTGGACAGGGGAACAATGAGCAGTTCTTC	CASSAGQGNNEQFF
TRBV7-8	TRBD1	.	TRBJ1-1	TGTGCCAGCAGCTCGCCGCGGACAGGGCTGAACACTGAAGCTTTCTTT	CASSSPRTGLNTEAFF
TRBV9	TRBD2	.	TRBJ2-5	TGTGCCAGCAGCTCCCGGACTAGCGGAGAGACCCAGTACTTC	CASSSRTSGETQYF